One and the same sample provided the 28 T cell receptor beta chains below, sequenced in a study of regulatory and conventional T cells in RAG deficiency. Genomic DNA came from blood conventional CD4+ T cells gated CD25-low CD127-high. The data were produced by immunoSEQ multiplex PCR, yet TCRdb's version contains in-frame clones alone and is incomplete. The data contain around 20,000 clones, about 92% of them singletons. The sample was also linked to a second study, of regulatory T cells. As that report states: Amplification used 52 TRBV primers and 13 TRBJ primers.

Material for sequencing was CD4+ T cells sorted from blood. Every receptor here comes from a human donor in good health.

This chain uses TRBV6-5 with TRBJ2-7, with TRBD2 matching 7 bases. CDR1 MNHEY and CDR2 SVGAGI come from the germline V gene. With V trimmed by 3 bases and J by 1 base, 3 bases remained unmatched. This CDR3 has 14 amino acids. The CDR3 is CASSYAGASYEQYF. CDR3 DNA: TGTGCCAGCAGTTATGCGGGAGCATCCTACGAGCAGTACTTC.

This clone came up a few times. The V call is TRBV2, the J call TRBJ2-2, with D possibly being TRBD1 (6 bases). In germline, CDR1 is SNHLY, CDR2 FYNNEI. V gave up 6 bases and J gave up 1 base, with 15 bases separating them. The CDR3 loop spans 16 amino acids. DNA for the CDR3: TGTGCCAGCAGACTACAGGGCAACTTGAACACCGGGGAGCTGTTTTTT. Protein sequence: CASRLQGNLNTGELFF.

This chain's CDR3 is CASSHGLAGYSYNEQFF. Written as DNA, the CDR3 is TGTGCCAGCAGTCACGGACTAGCGGGTTACTCCTACAATGAGCAGTTCTTC. The chain links TRBV27 to TRBJ2-1, with 11 nucleotides matching TRBD2. Germline V CDR1 and CDR2: MNHEY, SMNVEV (reference sequence). This CDR3 has 17 amino acids. After removal of 5 bases from V and 0 bases from J, the junction contained 6 bases not matched to a gene.

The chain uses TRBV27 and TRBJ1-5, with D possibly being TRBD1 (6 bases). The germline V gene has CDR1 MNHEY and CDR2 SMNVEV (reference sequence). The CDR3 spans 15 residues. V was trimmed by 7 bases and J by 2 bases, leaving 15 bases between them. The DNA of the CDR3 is TGTGCCAGCAAATCGGGAGGGGGTGGCAATCAGCCCCAGCATTTT. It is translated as CASKSGGGGNQPQHF.

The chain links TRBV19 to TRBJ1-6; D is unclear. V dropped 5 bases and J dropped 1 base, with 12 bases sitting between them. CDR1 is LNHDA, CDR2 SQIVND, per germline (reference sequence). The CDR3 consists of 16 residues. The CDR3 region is CASSRKLGSYNSPLHF. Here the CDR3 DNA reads TGTGCCAGTAGTCGGAAATTGGGGTCCTATAATTCACCCCTCCACTTT.

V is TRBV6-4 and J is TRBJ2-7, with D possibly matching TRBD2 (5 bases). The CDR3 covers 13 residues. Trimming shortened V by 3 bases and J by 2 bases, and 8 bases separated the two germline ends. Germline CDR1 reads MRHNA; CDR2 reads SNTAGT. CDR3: CASSERRAYEQYF. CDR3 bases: TGTGCCAGCAGTGAGAGGCGGGCCTACGAGCAGTACTTC.

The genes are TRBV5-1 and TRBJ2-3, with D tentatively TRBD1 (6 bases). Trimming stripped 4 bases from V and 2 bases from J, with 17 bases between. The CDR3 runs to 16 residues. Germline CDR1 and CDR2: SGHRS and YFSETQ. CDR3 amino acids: CASSAQPGDNTDTQYF. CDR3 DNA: TGCGCCAGCAGCGCGCAACCCGGGGACAACACAGATACGCAGTATTTT.

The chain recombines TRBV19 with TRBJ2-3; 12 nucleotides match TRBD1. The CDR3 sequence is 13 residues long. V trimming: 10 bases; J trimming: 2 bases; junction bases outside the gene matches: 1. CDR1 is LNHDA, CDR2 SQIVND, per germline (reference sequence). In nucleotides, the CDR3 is TGTGCCACGGGACAGGGGGCCACAGATACGCAGTATTTT. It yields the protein CATGQGATDTQYF.

The CDR3 sequence is CASSPYGGGYEQYF. The CDR3 coding sequence is TGCGCCAGCAGCCCCTATGGCGGGGGCTACGAGCAGTACTTC. V usage is TRBV5-1 and J usage is TRBJ2-7, with TRBD2 matching 7 bases. Germline V gene data show CDR1 as SGHRS and CDR2 as YFSETQ. Trimming took 4 bases from V and 3 from J; bases not matched to a gene: 7. The CDR3 contains 14 residues.

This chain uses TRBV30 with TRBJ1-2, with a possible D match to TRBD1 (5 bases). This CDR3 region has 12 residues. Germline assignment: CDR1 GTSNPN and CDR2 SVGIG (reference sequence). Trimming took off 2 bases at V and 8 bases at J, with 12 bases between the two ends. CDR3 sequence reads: CAWSPRVDGYTF. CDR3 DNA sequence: TGTGCCTGGAGTCCCAGGGTTGACGGCTACACCTTC.

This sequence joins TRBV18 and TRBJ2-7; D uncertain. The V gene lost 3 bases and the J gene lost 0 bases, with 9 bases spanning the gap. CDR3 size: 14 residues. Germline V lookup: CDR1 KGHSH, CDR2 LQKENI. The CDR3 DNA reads TGTGCCAGCTCACCGCAGACGGCCTCCTACGAGCAGTACTTC. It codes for CASSPQTASYEQYF.

As DNA, the CDR3 is TGTGCCAGCAGCTTAGCGGGGGGGAACACCGGGGAGCTGTTTTTT. Translation: CASSLAGGNTGELFF. V gene TRBV7-9 combines with J gene TRBJ2-2; D perhaps matches TRBD2 (6 bases). From germline, CDR1 is SEHNR and CDR2 FQNEAQ (reference sequence). Trimming cost V 0 bases and J 1 base, with 6 bases left between them. The CDR3 runs 15 residues.

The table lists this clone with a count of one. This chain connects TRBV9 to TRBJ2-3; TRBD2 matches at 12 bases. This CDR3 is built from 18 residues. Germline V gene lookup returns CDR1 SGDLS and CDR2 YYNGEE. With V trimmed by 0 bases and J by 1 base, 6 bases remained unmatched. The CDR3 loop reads CASSVGLAGVRGTDTQYF. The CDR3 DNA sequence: TGTGCCAGCAGCGTAGGACTAGCGGGAGTACGGGGCACAGATACGCAGTATTTT.

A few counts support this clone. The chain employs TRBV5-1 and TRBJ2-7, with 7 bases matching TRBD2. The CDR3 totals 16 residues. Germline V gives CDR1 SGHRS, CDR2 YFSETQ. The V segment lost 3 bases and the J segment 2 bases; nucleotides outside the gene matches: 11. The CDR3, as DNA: TGCGCCAGCAGCTCCCGTGGAGCGGGGCCTGCCTACGAGCAGTACTTC. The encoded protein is CASSSRGAGPAYEQYF.

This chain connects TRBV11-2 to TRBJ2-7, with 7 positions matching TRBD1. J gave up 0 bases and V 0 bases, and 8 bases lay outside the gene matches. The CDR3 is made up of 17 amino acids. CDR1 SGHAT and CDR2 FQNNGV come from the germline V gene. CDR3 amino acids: CASSLDRGPSSSYEQYF. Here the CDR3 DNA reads TGTGCCAGCAGCTTAGATAGGGGGCCTTCAAGCTCCTACGAGCAGTACTTC. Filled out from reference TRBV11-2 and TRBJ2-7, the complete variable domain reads EAGVAQSPRYKIIEKRQSVAFWCNPISGHATLYWYQQILGQGPKLLIQFQNNGVVDDSQLPKDRFSAERLKGVDSTLKIQPAKLEDSAVYLCASSLDRGPSSSYEQYFGPGTRLTVT.

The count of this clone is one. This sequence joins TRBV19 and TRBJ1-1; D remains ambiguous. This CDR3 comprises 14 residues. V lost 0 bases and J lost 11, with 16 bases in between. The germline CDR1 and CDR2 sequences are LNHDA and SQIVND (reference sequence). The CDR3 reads CASSIDREKGLAFF. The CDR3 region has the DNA TGTGCCAGTAGTATAGATCGAGAAAAGGGCTTGGCTTTCTTT.

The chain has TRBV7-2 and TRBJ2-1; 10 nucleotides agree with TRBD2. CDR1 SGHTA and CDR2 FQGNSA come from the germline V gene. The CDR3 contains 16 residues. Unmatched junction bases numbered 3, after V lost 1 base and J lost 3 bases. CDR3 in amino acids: CASSLVVAGGYNEQFF. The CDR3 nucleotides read TGTGCCAGCAGCTTAGTAGTAGCGGGAGGCTACAATGAGCAGTTCTTC.

The CDR3 DNA reads TGTGCCAGCAGCCTCCCGGGGCCGGGGACTGAAGCTTTCTTT. It encodes CASSLPGPGTEAFF. This chain links TRBV4-2 with TRBJ1-1; the D gene is possibly TRBD1 (5 bases). Per germline, CDR1 LGHNA and CDR2 YNFKEQ. The CDR3 has 14 residues. The V end was cut by 4 bases, the J end by 5 bases, with 14 bases between.

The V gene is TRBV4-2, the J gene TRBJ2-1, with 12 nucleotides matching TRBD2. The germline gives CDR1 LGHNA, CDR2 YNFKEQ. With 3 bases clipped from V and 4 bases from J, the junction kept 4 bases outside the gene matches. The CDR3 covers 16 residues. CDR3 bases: TGTGCCAGCAGCCAGCATCTAGCGGGAGGGTACAATGAGCAGTTCTTC. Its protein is CASSQHLAGGYNEQFF.

CDR3 loop: CASTHSGHPGGEQFF. The DNA of the CDR3 is TGTGCCAGCACCCACTCGGGACACCCGGGAGGTGAGCAGTTCTTC. The chain links TRBV11-3 to TRBJ2-1; D possibly corresponds to TRBD2 (7 bases). The CDR3 extends over 15 amino acids. The germline V gene encodes CDR1 SGHNT and CDR2 YENEEA. V was cut by 7 bases and J by 9 bases, with 22 bases left in between.

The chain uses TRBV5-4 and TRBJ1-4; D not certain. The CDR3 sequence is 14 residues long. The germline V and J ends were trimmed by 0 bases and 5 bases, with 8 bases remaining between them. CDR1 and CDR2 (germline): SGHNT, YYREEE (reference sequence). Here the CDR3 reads CASSLEGPNEKLFF. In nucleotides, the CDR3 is TGTGCCAGCAGCTTGGAAGGGCCCAATGAAAAACTGTTTTTT.

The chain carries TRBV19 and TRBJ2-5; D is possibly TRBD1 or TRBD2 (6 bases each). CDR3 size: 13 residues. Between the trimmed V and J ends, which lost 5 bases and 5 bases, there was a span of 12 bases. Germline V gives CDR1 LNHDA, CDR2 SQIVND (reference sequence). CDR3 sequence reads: CASSPGAPETQYF. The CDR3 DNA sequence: TGTGCCAGTAGTCCGGGGGCACCGGAGACCCAGTACTTC.

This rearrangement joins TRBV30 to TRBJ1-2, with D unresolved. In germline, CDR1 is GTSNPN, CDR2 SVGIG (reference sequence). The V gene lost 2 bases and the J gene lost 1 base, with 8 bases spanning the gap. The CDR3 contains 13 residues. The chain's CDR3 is CAWSFGFNYGYTF. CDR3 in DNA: TGTGCCTGGAGTTTCGGATTTAACTATGGCTACACCTTC.

CDR3 sequence reads: CASSSLQGGQAFF. In DNA form, the CDR3 reads TGTGCCAGCAGCTCCCTCCAGGGAGGACAAGCTTTCTTT. The chain uses TRBV13 and TRBJ1-1, with TRBD1 as a possible D gene (5 bases). Trimming took off 4 bases at V and 9 bases at J, with 15 bases between the two ends. The CDR3 sequence is 13 residues long. Germline assignment: CDR1 PRHDT and CDR2 FYEKMQ (reference sequence).

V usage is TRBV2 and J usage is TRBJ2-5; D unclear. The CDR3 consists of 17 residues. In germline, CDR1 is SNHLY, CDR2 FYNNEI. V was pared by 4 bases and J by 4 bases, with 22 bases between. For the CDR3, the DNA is TGTGCCAGCAGTGTTACGCCCCTCGATCCGTCCCCAGAGACCCAGTACTTC. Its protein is CASSVTPLDPSPETQYF.

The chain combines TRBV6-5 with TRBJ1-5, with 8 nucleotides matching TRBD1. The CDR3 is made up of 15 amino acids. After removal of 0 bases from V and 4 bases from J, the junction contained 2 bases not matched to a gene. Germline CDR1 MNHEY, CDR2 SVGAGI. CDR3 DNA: TGTGCCAGCAGTTACTCGTGGACAGGGAATCAGCCCCAGCATTTT. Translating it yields CASSYSWTGNQPQHF.

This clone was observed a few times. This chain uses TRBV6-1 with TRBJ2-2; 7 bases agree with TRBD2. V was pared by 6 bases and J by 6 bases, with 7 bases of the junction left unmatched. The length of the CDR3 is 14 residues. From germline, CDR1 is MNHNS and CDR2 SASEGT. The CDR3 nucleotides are TGTGCCAGCAGCCTCGGGGACTACCCCGGGGAGCTGTTTTTT. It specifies CASSLGDYPGELFF.

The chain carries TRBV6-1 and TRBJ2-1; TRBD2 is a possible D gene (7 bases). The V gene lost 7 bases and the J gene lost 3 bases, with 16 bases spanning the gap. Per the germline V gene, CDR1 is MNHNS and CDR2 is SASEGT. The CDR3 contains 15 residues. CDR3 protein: CASTLGGGFYNEQFF. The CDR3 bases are TGTGCCAGCACCTTGGGGGGGGGCTTCTACAATGAGCAGTTCTTC.